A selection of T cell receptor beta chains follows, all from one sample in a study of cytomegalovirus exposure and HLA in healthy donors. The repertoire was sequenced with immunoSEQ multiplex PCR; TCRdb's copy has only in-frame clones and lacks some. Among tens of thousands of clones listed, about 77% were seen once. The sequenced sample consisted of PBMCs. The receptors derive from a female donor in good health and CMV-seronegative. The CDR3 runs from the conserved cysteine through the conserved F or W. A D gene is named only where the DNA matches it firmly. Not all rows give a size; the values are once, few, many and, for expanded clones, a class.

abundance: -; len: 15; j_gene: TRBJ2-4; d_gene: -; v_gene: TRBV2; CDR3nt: TGTGCCAGCAGTAAGACGGGGATCTTGCTCAGCATTCAGTACTTC; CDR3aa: CASSKTGILLSIQYF
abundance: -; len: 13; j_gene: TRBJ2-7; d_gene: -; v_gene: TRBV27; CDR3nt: TGTGCCAGCAGTTTGGGCACGTCCTACGAGCAGTACTTC; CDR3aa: CASSLGTSYEQYF
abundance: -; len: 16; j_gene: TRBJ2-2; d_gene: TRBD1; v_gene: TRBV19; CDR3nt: TGTGCCAGTATCGGGACAGCCAAGAAGAACACCGGGGAGCTGTTTTTT; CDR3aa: CASIGTAKKNTGELFF
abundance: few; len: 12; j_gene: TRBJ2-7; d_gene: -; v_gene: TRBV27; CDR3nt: TGTGCCAGCAGTTTCGTCGGGGACGAGCAGTACTTC; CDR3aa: CASSFVGDEQYF
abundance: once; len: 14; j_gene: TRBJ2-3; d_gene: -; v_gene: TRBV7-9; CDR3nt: TGTGCCAGCAGCTTACTACCGAGCACAGATACGCAGTATTTT; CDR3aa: CASSLLPSTDTQYF
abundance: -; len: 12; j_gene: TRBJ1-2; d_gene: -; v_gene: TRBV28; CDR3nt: TGTGCCAGCTCGGCTGCGGCCTATGGCTACACCTTC; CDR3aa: CASSAAAYGYTF
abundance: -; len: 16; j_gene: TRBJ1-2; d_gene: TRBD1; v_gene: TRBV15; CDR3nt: TGTGCCACCAGCAGAGAATACACAGGGGTAGGCTATGGCTACACCTTC; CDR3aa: CATSREYTGVGYGYTF
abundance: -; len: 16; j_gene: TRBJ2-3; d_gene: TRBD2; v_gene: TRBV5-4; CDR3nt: TGTGCCAGCAGCTTGGAGGCTAGCGGGGGAATGGATACGCAGTATTTT; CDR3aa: CASSLEASGGMDTQYF
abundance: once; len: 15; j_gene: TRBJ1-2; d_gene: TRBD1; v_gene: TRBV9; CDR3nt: TGTGCCAGCAGCGTAGGATCCGGGACAGGGGGTGGCTACACCTTC; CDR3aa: CASSVGSGTGGGYTF
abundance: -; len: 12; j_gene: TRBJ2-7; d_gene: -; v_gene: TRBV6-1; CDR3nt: TGTGCCAGCCTCGACAGGTCCTACGAGCAGTACTTC; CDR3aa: CASLDRSYEQYF
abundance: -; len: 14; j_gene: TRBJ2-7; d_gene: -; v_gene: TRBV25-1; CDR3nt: TGTGCCAGCAGTGATTTGGGACAAGACTACGAGCAGTACTTC; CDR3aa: CASSDLGQDYEQYF
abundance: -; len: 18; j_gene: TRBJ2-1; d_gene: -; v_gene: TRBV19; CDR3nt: TGTGCCAGTAGTATAGGGTCTATAGCGTCAGCACCCTACAATGAGCAGTTCTTC; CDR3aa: CASSIGSIASAPYNEQFF
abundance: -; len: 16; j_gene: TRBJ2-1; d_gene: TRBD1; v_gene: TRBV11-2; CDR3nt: TGTGCCAGCACACCCACCCGGGACAGGGGCATGCATGAGCAGTTCTTC; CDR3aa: CASTPTRDRGMHEQFF
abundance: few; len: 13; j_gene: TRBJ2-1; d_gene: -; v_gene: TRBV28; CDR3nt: TGTGCCAGCCGGAGGGTATCCTACAATGAGCAGTTCTTC; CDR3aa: CASRRVSYNEQFF
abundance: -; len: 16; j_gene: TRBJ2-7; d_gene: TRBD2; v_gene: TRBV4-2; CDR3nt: TGTGCCAGCAGCCAGCACACTAGCGGGGGAGCTTACGAGCAGTACTTC; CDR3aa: CASSQHTSGGAYEQYF
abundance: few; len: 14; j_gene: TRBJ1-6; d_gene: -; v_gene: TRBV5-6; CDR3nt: TGTGCCAGCAGCCTAGGACAGTTTAATTCACCCCTCCACTTT; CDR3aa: CASSLGQFNSPLHF
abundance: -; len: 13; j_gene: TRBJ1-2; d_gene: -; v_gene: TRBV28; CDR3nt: TGTGCCAGCAGTTTATCGGCAGGTTCGGGCTACACCTTC; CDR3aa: CASSLSAGSGYTF
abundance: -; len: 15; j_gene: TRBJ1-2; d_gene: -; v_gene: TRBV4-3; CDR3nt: TGCGCCAGCAGCCAAAGTTCCCAGTTTTCCTATGGCTACACCTTC; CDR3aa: CASSQSSQFSYGYTF
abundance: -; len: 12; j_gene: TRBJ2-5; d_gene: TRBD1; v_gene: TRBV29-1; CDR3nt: TGCAGCGTTAGGACAGGGGATCAGACCCAGTACTTC; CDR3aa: CSVRTGDQTQYF
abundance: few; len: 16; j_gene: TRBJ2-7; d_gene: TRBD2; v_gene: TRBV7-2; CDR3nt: TGTGCCAGCAGCTTACGGGAGGGGACTCCTGCCTACGAGCAGTACTTC; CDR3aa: CASSLREGTPAYEQYF
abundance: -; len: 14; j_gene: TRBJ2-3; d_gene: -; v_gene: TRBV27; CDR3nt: TGTGCCAGCAGTTCCGGCGGGCTAGGAGATACGCAGTATTTT; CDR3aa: CASSSGGLGDTQYF
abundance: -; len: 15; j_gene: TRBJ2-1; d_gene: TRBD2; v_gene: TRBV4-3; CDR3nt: TGCGCCAGCAGCCAAGGAACCGGGGGGGACAATGAGCAGTTCTTC; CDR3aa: CASSQGTGGDNEQFF
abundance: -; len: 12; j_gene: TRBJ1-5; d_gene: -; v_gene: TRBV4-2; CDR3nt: TGTGCCAGCAGCCTTGAGGCTCAGCCCCAGCATTTT; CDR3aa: CASSLEAQPQHF
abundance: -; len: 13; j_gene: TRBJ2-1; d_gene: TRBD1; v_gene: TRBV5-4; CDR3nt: TGTGCCAGCAGCTTGGAAGGGGGCCAAGAGCAGTTCTTC; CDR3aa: CASSLEGGQEQFF
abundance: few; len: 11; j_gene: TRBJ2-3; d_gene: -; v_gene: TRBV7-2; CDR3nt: TGTGCCAGCAGCGCCGAGGGCGCGCAATATTTT; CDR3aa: CASSAEGAQYF
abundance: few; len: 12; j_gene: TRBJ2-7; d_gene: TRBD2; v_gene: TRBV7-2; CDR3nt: TGTGCCAGCAGCTCCGGGGGGGACGAGCAGTACTTC; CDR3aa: CASSSGGDEQYF
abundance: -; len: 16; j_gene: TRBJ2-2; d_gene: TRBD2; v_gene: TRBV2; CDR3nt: TGTGCCAGCAGTGTTGCGGGGGGAACGAACACCGGGGAGCTGTTTTTT; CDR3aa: CASSVAGGTNTGELFF
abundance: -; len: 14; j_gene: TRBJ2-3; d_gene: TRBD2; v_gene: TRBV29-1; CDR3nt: TGCAGCGTTGAGCGGCGGGGGAGGACAGATACGCAGTATTTT; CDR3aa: CSVERRGRTDTQYF